What follows are 7 T cell receptor beta chains derived from one specimen sequenced in a study of blood T cell repertoires in COVID-19. Produced via immunoSEQ multiplex PCR; TCRdb's table is partial and in-frame only. The sample records roughly 76,000 clones, roughly 90% being singletons. The sample was peripheral blood. The receptors shown here come from a man aged 50-60 years with acute or convalescent COVID-19.

This clone was observed a few times. The genes are TRBV25-1 and TRBJ2-3; tentatively, D is TRBD2 (7 bases). The CDR3 has 12 amino acids. CDR1 is MGHDK and CDR2 is SYGVNS in the germline V gene. Trimming stripped 10 bases from V and 3 bases from J, with 11 bases between. The CDR3 loop reads CATGGATDTQYF. As DNA, the CDR3 is TGTGCCACTGGGGGGGCTACAGATACGCAGTATTTT.

The V gene is TRBV6-5, the J gene TRBJ2-3; TRBD2 matches 7 bases. The CDR3 is 12 amino acids. CDR1 is MNHEY and CDR2 is SVGAGI in the germline V gene. V lost 9 bases, J lost 2 bases, and 2 bases stayed unmatched. The CDR3 region has the DNA TGTGCCAGTACTAGCGCCACAGATACGCAGTATTTT. Its protein is CASTSATDTQYF.

The rearrangement links TRBV11-2 to TRBJ2-1; the D gene is possibly TRBD2 (5 bases). There are 12 residues in the CDR3. The germline V and J ends were trimmed by 3 bases and 5 bases, with 5 bases remaining between them. Looked up from germline, CDR1 is SGHAT and CDR2 is FQNNGV. CDR3 bases: TGTGCCAGCAGCTTCGGGAACAATGAGCAGTTCTTC. This codes for CASSFGNNEQFF.

CDR3 nucleotides: TGTGCCAGCAGCTTGGTCTGGAACACTGAAGCTTTCTTT. Amino acids: CASSLVWNTEAFF. J is TRBJ1-1 and V is TRBV5-5, with unresolved D. CDR1 and CDR2 (germline): SGHKS, YYEKEE (reference sequence). Trimming left V 0 bases short and J 1 base short, with 4 bases between. The length of the CDR3 is 13 residues.

This clone was detected once. The chain employs TRBV27 and TRBJ1-6; 9 bases are a match to TRBD1. Per germline, CDR1 MNHEY and CDR2 SMNVEV (reference sequence). The CDR3 runs 14 residues. Trimming took 10 bases from V and 9 from J; bases not matched to a gene: 10. In DNA form, the CDR3 reads TGTGCCACCGCAGGGACAGGGTTTCTTTCACCCCTCCACTTT. As protein: CATAGTGFLSPLHF.

This clone was counted a single time. V gene TRBV25-1 combines with J gene TRBJ2-5; 14 nucleotides agree with TRBD2. J lost 3 bases, V lost 3 bases, and 3 bases had no gene match. The length of the CDR3 is 16 residues. The V gene's germline CDR1 is MGHDK and CDR2 SYGVNS. CDR3 loop: CASSDPTSGGEETQYF. CDR3 DNA sequence: TGTGCCAGCAGTGATCCGACTAGCGGGGGGGAAGAGACCCAGTACTTC.

This rearrangement joins TRBV18 to TRBJ1-6; D is ambiguous. Germline V CDR1 and CDR2: KGHSH, LQKENI. V was shortened by 1 base and J by 8 bases, with 9 bases between the two germline ends. This CDR3 is 14 amino acids long. CDR3 region: CASSPLPGDSPLHF. In DNA form, the CDR3 reads TGTGCCAGCTCACCACTTCCTGGAGATTCACCCCTCCACTTT.